The 14 T cell receptor beta chains presented below share a single source sample, sequenced in a study of Ad26.COV2.S vaccination and SARS-CoV-2 variants. Some clones are missing from TCRdb's copy, which holds only in-frame ones; the method was immunoSEQ multiplex PCR. The sample includes 350,000 to 500,000 clones, about 90% seen only once; the top ten take around 4.5%. Treatment denoted: 15 to 20 received Ad26.COV2.S at low or high dose, single or two shots; 5 received placebo; per-sample allocation not given. Day 63 after the first vaccine or placebo injection was the time point for sampling. Sequenced here: peripheral blood, sampled in a trial of Ad26.COV2.S vaccine versus placebo. Every receptor here comes from a person aged 18-65 years who received the Ad26.COV2.S COVID-19 vaccine or a placebo.

V is TRBV4-2 and J is TRBJ1-3, with 9 bases lining up with TRBD1. There are 17 residues in the CDR3. V dropped 8 bases and J dropped 0; count of bases not matched to a gene: 11. Germline V CDR1 and CDR2: LGHNA, YNFKEQ. The CDR3 DNA reads as TGTGCCAGCCGGCCCCCGGGACAGGGAAACTCTGGAAACACCATATATTTT. Encoded protein: CASRPPGQGNSGNTIYF.

V gene TRBV5-1 combines with J gene TRBJ1-1; D uncertain. This CDR3 has 14 residues. V lost 0 bases and J lost 1, with 7 bases in between. Germline V lookup: CDR1 SGHRS, CDR2 YFSETQ. The CDR3 spells CASSLESKNTEAFF. CDR3 DNA sequence: TGCGCCAGCAGCTTGGAGAGCAAGAACACTGAAGCTTTCTTT.

The chain carries TRBV4-2 and TRBJ1-2; D not resolved. The CDR3 covers 14 residues. Trimming shortened V by 0 bases and J by 8 bases, and 13 bases separated the two germline ends. CDR1 and CDR2 (germline): LGHNA, YNFKEQ. CDR3 DNA: TGTGCCAGCAGCCAAGATGCGGCCGATGAAGGCTACACCTTC. This sequence encodes CASSQDAADEGYTF.

This clone appeared a single time. The J gene is TRBJ2-1, the V gene TRBV11-2, with 7 bases fitting TRBD2. V was clipped by 0 bases and J by 9 bases; unmatched bases: 8. The CDR3 length is 15 residues. Per germline, CDR1 SGHAT and CDR2 FQNNGV. The CDR3, as DNA: TGTGCCAGCAGCTTAGATCTGACTAGCCGGGGTGAGCAGTTCTTC. As protein: CASSLDLTSRGEQFF.

Of note for this clone: Other DNA sequences in this sample translate to the same CDR3. The V and J genes are TRBV19 and TRBJ1-5, with unresolved D. The CDR3 has 13 residues. The V end was cut by 3 bases, the J end by 2 bases, with 5 bases between. Germline CDR1 and CDR2: LNHDA and SQIVND (reference sequence). This chain's CDR3 is CASSIRGNQPQHF. CDR3 nucleotide sequence: TGTGCCAGTAGTATTAGAGGCAATCAGCCCCAGCATTTT.

The chain uses TRBV7-2 and TRBJ2-3; D call uncertain. The germline V gene encodes CDR1 SGHTA and CDR2 FQGNSA. V lost 1 base and J 5 bases, leaving 7 bases between the germline ends. CDR3 size: 13 residues. CDR3 DNA: TGTGCCAGCAGCTTAGACGGTTTAGATACGCAGTATTTT. Translated: CASSLDGLDTQYF. Complete variable domain (other parts from reference TRBV7-2 and TRBJ2-3): GAGVSQSPSNKVTEKGKDVELRCDPISGHTALYWYRQSLGQGLEFLIYFQGNSAPDKSGLPSDRFSAERTGGSVSTLTIQRTQQEDSAVYLCASSLDGLDTQYFGPGTRLTVL.

This clone was counted a single time. The V gene is TRBV29-1, the J gene TRBJ2-6, with TRBD2 as a possible D gene (6 bases). Germline CDR1 reads SQVTM; CDR2 reads ANQGSEA. The CDR3 covers 17 residues. V was pared by 4 bases and J by 0 bases, with 16 bases between. For the CDR3, the DNA is TGCAGCGTTGTCGGAGGTTCGGGGGACTCTGGGGCCAACGTCCTGACTTTC. Translated, it gives CSVVGGSGDSGANVLTF.

This clone was observed a few times. The chain joins TRBV20-1 to TRBJ1-1; weak D call: TRBD1 (5 bases). The length of the CDR3 is 11 residues. The V end was cut by 7 bases, the J end by 7 bases, with 13 bases between. Germline V CDR1 and CDR2: DFQATT, SNEGSKA (reference sequence). CDR3 loop: CSVSQEVEAFF. In nucleotides, the CDR3 is TGCAGTGTCTCACAGGAGGTTGAAGCTTTCTTT.

This chain links TRBV5-6 with TRBJ2-1, with D uncertain. V lost 0 bases to trimming and J lost 1 base, with 14 bases between them. CDR3 length: 17 residues. Germline CDR1 and CDR2: SGHDT and YYEEEE. The CDR3, as DNA: TGTGCCAGCAGCTTGGCGCTGGCCCAAGGATCCTACAATGAGCAGTTCTTC. This codes for CASSLALAQGSYNEQFF.

J is TRBJ1-4 and V is TRBV18; D call uncertain. This CDR3 has 15 residues. The germline V gene encodes CDR1 KGHSH and CDR2 LQKENI. Between the trimmed V and J ends, which lost 2 bases and 0 bases, there was a span of 7 bases. The CDR3 loop reads CASSPVGSTNEKLFF. CDR3 coding DNA: TGTGCCAGCTCACCAGTAGGTTCAACTAATGAAAAACTGTTTTTT.

The rearrangement joins TRBV7-8 to TRBJ2-5, with D perhaps matching TRBD2 (5 bases). CDR3 length: 15 residues. V was pared by 1 base and J by 4 bases, with 13 bases between. In germline, CDR1 is SGHVS, CDR2 FQNEAQ. DNA for the CDR3: TGTGCCAGCAGCTTAGAGGCCGGGAAGGGAGAGACCCAGTACTTC. It specifies CASSLEAGKGETQYF.

The chain employs TRBV30 and TRBJ2-1; TRBD1 aligns across 8 bases. Germline trimming cut 3 bases from V and 0 bases from J; bases unmatched to any gene: 7. CDR3 length: 16 residues. From germline, CDR1 is GTSNPN and CDR2 SVGIG (reference sequence). CDR3 amino acids: CAWSGDRGSSYNEQFF. As DNA, the CDR3 is TGTGCCTGGAGCGGCGACAGGGGAAGCTCCTACAATGAGCAGTTCTTC.

The J gene is TRBJ2-1, the V gene TRBV27; TRBD1 matches at 10 bases. CDR3 length: 14 residues. The trim removed 2 bases at V and 8 bases at J, leaving 3 bases unmatched. Germline values: CDR1 MNHEY, CDR2 SMNVEV (reference sequence). The CDR3 sequence: CASSLRTGGDEQFF. In nucleotides, the CDR3 is TGTGCCAGCAGTTTACGGACAGGGGGTGATGAGCAGTTCTTC.

This rearrangement joins TRBV4-1 to TRBJ2-7; unclear D gene. The CDR3 extends over 15 amino acids. The V gene's germline CDR1 is MGHRA and CDR2 YSYEKL. The V gene lost 0 bases and the J gene lost 2 bases, with 11 bases spanning the gap. This CDR3 is CASSQDRTATYEQYF. CDR3 bases: TGCGCCAGCAGCCAAGACCGTACAGCAACCTACGAGCAGTACTTC.